This T cell receptor beta chain emerged from a study of T cells in tumors after PD-1 blockade. The CDR3 length is 16 residues. Per the germline V gene, CDR1 is MRHNA and CDR2 is SNTAGT. Trimming shortened V by 5 bases and J by 4 bases, and 17 bases separated the two germline ends. Method: immunoSEQ multiplex PCR; TCRdb's copy keeps in-frame clones and lacks some. The sample consists of tens of thousands of clones, around two thirds of them appearing once. The chain couples TRBV6-4 to TRBJ2-2, with D tentatively TRBD2 (5 bases). This receptor was taken from a human donor with basal cell carcinoma. The sequencing here drew on PBMCs, taken after anti-PD-1 treatment. CDR3 sequence reads: CASSLRRSRGTGELFF. The CDR3 coding sequence is TGTGCCAGCAGTCTCCGGAGGTCCCGGGGCACCGGGGAGCTGTTTTTT.